This T cell receptor (beta chain) was recovered during a study of PD-L1 blockade in urothelial cancer. The CDR3 runs to 15 residues. Germline V gives CDR1 SGHRS, CDR2 YFSETQ. The V end lost 2 bases, the J end lost 10 bases, and 16 bases lay between the germline ends. Clones were read by immunoSEQ multiplex PCR, and TCRdb kept only the in-frame ones, dropping some. The data show some 66,000 clones, approximately 83% seen once. Noted time point: pretreatment peripheral blood. This sequence joins TRBV5-1 and TRBJ1-6; D perhaps matches TRBD1 (5 bases). The starting material was PBMCs, obtained around atezolizumab (anti-PD-L1) treatment. The clonotype comes from a man aged 55 to 70 with urothelial cancer. CDR3 nucleotide sequence: TGCGCCAGCAGCTTTGACGACAGTGGGCGCTCACCCCTCCACTTT. Protein: CASSFDDSGRSPLHF.